The clone carrying this TCR beta chain was picked up many times. TCRdb called the PCR reads again in MiXCR, with one record for every CDR3 protein. The table shows fewer than 350,000 distinct CDR3 sequences, with about 20% occurring only once. Germline V gives CDR1 MNHEY, CDR2 SMNVEV (reference sequence). This CDR3 spans 14 amino acids. Trimming shortened V by 2 bases and J by 9 bases, and 14 bases separated the two germline ends. The data derive from a study of molecular identifiers for immune sequencing clone quantification. Study as a whole: In the replicates, RNA derived from about 20,000 or 100,000 naive CD8 cells was divided into five parts, and four were sequenced.

The gene calls are TRBV27 and TRBJ2-1; D perhaps matches TRBD1 (5 bases). The receptor was isolated from a human donor in good health. Some libraries in this study had Jurkat cell RNA spiked in. Sample: naive CD8+ T cells from blood, with Jurkat cell RNA spiked in. Subset indicated: FACS-sorted CD8+CD4-CCR7+CD45RA+ naive T cells. The DNA of the CDR3 is TGTGCCAGCAGTTTAGCATCCAGGGTTACTGAGCAGTTCTTC. It encodes CASSLASRVTEQFF.